The 6 T cell receptor beta chains given below trace back to one sample, sequenced in a study of early stage breast cancer tumors. The method was immunoSEQ multiplex PCR; TCRdb's version includes in-frame clones alone and lacks a portion of them. Of some 36,000 clones in the sample, under 80% were seen once. Sequenced: blood. The receptors stem from a person aged 55-75 years with breast cancer.

The CDR3 DNA sequence: TGTGCCAGCAGTTCGAGAACTAGGTCTGGCAATGAGCAGTTCTTC. Translated, it gives CASSSRTRSGNEQFF. The V and J genes are TRBV2 and TRBJ2-1; D may be TRBD2 (5 bases). With 5 bases removed from V and 6 bases from J, the gap between germline ends came to 17 bases. Germline V CDR1 and CDR2: SNHLY, FYNNEI. This CDR3 region has 15 residues.

The chain has TRBV5-1 and TRBJ2-3, with D possibly TRBD2 on 5 matching bases. V gave up 0 bases and J gave up 5 bases, with 7 bases separating them. Germline lookup yields CDR1 SGHRS and CDR2 YFSETQ. The CDR3 extends over 13 amino acids. CDR3 nucleotides: TGCGCCAGCAGCTTGGAGAGGGTAGATACGCAGTATTTT. This encodes CASSLERVDTQYF.

The chain couples TRBV20-1 to TRBJ2-1, with D hard to call. The CDR3 sequence is 8 residues long. The V gene lost 3 bases and the J gene lost 12 bases, with 3 bases spanning the gap. The germline CDR1 and CDR2 sequences are DFQATT and SNEGSKA (reference sequence). CDR3 in amino acids: CSASAQFF. The DNA of the CDR3 is TGCAGTGCTAGTGCGCAGTTCTTC.

The chain employs TRBV6-1 and TRBJ1-6; perhaps TRBD1 as D (5 bases). The V and J ends lost 6 bases and 10 bases respectively, with 10 bases between them. Germline values: CDR1 MNHNS, CDR2 SASEGT. The CDR3 is 12 residues long. CDR3 in amino acids: CASRLAGSPLHF. For the CDR3, the DNA is TGTGCCAGCAGATTGGCAGGGTCACCCCTCCACTTT.

CDR3 in amino acids: CASSLVGGQRGSGNTIYF. The CDR3 DNA follows: TGCGCCAGCAGCTTGGTGGGGGGCCAGAGGGGCTCTGGAAACACCATATATTTT. This rearrangement joins TRBV5-1 to TRBJ1-3, with a tentative D call TRBD1 (6 bases). The germline V gene has CDR1 SGHRS and CDR2 YFSETQ. The V and J ends lost 0 bases and 0 bases respectively, with 16 bases between them. The CDR3 length is 18 residues.

The chain employs TRBV28 and TRBJ2-5; TRBD1 or TRBD2 may be the D gene (5 bases each). V was pared by 10 bases and J by 2 bases, with 17 bases between. This CDR3 contains 14 residues. CDR1 MDHEN and CDR2 SYDVKM come from the germline V gene. The CDR3 coding sequence is TGTGCCACCACCCCCGGCAGGGAGCAAGAGACCCAGTACTTC. This encodes CATTPGREQETQYF.